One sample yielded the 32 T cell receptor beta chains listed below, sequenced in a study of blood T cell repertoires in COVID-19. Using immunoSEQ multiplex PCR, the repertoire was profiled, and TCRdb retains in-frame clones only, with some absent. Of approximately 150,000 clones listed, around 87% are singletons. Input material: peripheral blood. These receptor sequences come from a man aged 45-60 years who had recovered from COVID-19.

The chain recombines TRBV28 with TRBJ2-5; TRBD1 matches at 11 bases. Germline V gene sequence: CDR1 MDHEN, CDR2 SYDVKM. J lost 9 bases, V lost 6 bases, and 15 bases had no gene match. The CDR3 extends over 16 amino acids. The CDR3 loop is CASRIRGQGARWAQYF. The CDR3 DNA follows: TGTGCCAGCAGAATCCGCGGACAGGGGGCTAGGTGGGCCCAGTACTTC. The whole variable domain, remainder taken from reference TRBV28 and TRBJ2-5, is DVKVTQSSRYLVKRTGEKVFLECVQDMDHENMFWYRQDPGLGLRLIYFSYDVKMKEKGDIPEGYSVSREKKERFSLILESASTNQTSMYLCASRIRGQGARWAQYFGPGTRLLVL.

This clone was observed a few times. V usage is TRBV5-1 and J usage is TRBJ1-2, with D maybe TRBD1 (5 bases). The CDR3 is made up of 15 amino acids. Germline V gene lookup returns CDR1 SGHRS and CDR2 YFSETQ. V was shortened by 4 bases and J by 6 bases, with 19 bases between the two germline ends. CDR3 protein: CASSQRPDGGDGYTF. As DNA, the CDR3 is TGCGCCAGCAGCCAGCGTCCGGACGGGGGAGATGGCTACACCTTC.

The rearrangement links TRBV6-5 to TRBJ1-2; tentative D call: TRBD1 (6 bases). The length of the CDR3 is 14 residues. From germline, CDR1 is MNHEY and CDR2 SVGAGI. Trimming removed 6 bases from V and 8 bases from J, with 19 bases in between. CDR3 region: CASRLTGKGIGYTF. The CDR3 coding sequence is TGTGCCAGCAGACTCACAGGGAAGGGTATCGGCTACACCTTC.

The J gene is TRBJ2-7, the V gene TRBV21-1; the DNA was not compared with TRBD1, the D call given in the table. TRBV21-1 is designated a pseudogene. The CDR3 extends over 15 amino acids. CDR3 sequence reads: CASSRNRGKSYEQYF. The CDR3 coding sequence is TGTGCCAGCAGCCGCAACAGGGGGAAATCCTACGAGCAGTACTTC.

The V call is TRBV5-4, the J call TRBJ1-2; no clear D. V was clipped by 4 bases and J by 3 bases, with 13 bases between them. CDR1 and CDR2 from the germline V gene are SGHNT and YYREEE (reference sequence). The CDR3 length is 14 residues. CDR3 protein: CASSQDKEDYGYTF. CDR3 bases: TGTGCCAGCAGCCAAGACAAGGAGGACTATGGCTACACCTTC.

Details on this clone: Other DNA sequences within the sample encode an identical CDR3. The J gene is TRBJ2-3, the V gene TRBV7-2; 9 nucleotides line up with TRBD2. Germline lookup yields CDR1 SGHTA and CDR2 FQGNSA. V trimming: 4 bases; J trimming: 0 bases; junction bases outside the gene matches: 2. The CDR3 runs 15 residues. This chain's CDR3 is CASSSGLASTDTQYF. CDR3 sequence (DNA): TGTGCCAGCAGCTCGGGACTAGCTAGCACAGATACGCAGTATTTT.

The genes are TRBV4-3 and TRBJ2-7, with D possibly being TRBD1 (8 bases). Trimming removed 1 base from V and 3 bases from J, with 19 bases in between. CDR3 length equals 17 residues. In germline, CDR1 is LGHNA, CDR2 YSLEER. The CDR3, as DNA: TGCGCCAGCAGCCAAGGTCAGGACAGGGAGGGGATCTACGAGCAGTACTTC. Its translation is CASSQGQDREGIYEQYF.

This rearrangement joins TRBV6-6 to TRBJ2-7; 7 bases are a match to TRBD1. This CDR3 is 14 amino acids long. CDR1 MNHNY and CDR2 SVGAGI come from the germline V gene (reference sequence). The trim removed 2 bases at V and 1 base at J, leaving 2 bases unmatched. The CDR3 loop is CASSYTTGSYEQYF. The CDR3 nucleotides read TGTGCCAGCAGTTACACGACAGGGTCCTACGAGCAGTACTTC.

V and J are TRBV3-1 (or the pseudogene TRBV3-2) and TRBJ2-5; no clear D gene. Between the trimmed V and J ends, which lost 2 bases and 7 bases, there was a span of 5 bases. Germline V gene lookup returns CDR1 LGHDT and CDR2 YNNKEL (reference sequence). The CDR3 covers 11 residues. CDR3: CASSQRRTQYF. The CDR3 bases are TGTGCCAGCAGCCAACGTAGGACCCAGTACTTC.

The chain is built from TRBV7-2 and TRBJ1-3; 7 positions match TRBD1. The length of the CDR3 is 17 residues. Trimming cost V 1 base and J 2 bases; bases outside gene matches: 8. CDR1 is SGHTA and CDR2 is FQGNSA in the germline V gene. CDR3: CASSLDGQAGAGNTIYF. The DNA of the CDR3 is TGTGCCAGCAGCTTAGACGGACAGGCCGGGGCTGGAAACACCATATATTTT.

CDR3: CASSPPPLAGGNTGELFF. Written as DNA, the CDR3 is TGTGCCAGCTCACCACCGCCCCTGGCGGGGGGGAACACCGGGGAGCTGTTTTTT. V is TRBV18 and J is TRBJ2-2; 8 nucleotides agree with TRBD2. Germline V CDR1 and CDR2: KGHSH, LQKENI. CDR3 length: 18 amino acids. V dropped 0 bases and J dropped 1; count of bases not matched to a gene: 7.

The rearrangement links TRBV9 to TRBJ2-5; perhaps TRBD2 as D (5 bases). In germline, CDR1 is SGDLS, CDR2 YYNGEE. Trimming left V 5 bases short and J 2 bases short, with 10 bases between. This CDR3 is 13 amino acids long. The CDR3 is CASRGSGQETQYF. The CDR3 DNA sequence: TGTGCCAGCAGGGGATCGGGACAAGAGACCCAGTACTTC.

As DNA, the CDR3 is TGTGCCAGTGTCAGGGTTCCTGGGGCCAACGTCCTGACTTTC. This codes for CASVRVPGANVLTF. The V gene is TRBV19, the J gene TRBJ2-6, with D possibly TRBD1 on 5 matching bases. The V gene's germline CDR1 is LNHDA and CDR2 SQIVND (reference sequence). Trimming took 8 bases from V and 2 from J, leaving 10 bases between them. This CDR3 spans 14 amino acids.

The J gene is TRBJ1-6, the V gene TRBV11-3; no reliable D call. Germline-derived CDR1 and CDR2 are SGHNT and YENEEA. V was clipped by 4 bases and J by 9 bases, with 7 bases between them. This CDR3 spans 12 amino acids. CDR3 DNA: TGTGCCAGCAGCTCTGAGGGTTCACCCCTCCACTTT. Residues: CASSSEGSPLHF.

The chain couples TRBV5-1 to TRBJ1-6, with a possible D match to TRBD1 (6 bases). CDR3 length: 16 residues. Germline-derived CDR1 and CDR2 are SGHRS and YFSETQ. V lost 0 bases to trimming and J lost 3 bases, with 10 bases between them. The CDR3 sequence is CASSLVAGDYNSPLHF. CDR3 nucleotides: TGCGCCAGCAGCTTGGTGGCAGGGGACTATAATTCACCCCTCCACTTT.

The CDR3 nucleotides read TGTGCCACCAGTGATGGGACTAACAATGAGCAGTTCTTC. This sequence encodes CATSDGTNNEQFF. V and J are TRBV24-1 and TRBJ2-1, with 7 nucleotides matching TRBD2. Germline-derived CDR1 and CDR2 are KGHDR and SFDVKD. The V segment lost 3 bases and the J segment 5 bases; nucleotides outside the gene matches: 0. This CDR3 spans 13 amino acids.

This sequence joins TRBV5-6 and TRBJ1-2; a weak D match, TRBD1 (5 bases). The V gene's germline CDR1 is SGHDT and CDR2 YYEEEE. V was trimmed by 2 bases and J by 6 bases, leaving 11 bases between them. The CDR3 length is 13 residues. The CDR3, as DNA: TGTGCCAGCAGCTTATTGAAGGGGAATGGCTACACCTTC. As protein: CASSLLKGNGYTF. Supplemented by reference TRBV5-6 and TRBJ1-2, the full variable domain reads DAGVTQSPTHLIKTRGQQVTLRCSPKSGHDTVSWYQQALGQGPQFIFQYYEEEERQRGNFPDRFSGHQFPNYSSELNVNALLLGDSALYLCASSLLKGNGYTFGSGTRLTVV.

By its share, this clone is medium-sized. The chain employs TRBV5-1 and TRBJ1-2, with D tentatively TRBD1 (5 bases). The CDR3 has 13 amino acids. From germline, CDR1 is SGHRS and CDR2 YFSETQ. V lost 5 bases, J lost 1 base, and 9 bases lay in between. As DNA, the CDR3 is TGCGCCAGCAGACAGACAGTTAACTATGGCTACACCTTC. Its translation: CASRQTVNYGYTF.

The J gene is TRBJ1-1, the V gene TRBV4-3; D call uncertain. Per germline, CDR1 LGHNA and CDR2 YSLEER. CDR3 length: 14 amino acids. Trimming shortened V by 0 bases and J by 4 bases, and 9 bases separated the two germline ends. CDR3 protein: CASSQDFGGTEAFF. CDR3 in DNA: TGCGCCAGCAGCCAAGATTTTGGCGGCACTGAAGCTTTCTTT.

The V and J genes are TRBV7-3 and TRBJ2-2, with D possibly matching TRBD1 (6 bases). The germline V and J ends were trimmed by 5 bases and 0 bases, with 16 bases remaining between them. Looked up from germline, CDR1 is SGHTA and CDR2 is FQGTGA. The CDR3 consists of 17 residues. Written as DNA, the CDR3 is TGTGCCAGCAGCCATCTACCGGGACACCCGAACACCGGGGAGCTGTTTTTT. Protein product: CASSHLPGHPNTGELFF.

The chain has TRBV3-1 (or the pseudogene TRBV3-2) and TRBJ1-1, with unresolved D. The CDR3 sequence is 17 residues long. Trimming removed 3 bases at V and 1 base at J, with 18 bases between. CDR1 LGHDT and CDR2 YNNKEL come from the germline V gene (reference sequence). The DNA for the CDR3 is TGTGCCAGCAGCCATTGGCCGCAGGTCTTCGGGAACACTGAAGCTTTCTTT. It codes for CASSHWPQVFGNTEAFF.

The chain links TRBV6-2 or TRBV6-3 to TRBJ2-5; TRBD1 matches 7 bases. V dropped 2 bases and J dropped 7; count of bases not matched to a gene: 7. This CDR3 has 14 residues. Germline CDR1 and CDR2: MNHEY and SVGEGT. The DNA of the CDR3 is TGTGCCAGCAGTTACGGGGACAGTGGTAGGACCCAGTACTTC. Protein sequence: CASSYGDSGRTQYF.

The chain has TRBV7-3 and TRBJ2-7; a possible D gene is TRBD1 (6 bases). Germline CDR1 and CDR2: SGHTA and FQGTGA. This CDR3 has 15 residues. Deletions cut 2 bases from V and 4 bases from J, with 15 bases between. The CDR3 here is CASSLSPGDSYEQYF. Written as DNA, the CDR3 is TGTGCCAGCAGCTTATCTCCAGGGGATTCGTACGAGCAGTACTTC.

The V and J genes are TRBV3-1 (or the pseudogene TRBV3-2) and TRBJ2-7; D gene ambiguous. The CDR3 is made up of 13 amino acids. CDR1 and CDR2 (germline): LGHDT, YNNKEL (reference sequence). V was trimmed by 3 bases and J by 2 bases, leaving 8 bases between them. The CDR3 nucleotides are TGTGCCAGCAGCCAGAGATCGACCTACGAGCAGTACTTC. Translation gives CASSQRSTYEQYF.

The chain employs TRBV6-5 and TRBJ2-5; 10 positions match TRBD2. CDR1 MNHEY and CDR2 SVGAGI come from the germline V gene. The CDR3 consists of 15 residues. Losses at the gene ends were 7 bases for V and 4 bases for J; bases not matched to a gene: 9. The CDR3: CASKTGLAIAETQYF. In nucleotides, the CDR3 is TGTGCCAGCAAGACGGGACTAGCGATCGCAGAGACCCAGTACTTC.

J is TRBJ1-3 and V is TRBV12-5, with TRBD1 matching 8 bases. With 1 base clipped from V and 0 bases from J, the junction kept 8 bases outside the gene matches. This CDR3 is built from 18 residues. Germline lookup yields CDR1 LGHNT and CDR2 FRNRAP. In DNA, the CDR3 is TGTGCTAGTGGTTTGGATCCGGGACAGGTACGCTCTGGAAACACCATATATTTT. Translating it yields CASGLDPGQVRSGNTIYF.

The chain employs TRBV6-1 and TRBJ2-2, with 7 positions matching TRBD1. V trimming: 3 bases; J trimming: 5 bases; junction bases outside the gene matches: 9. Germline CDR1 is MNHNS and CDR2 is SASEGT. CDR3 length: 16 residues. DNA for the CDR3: TGTGCCAGCAGTGACGGGTACAGGGGACGAACCGGGGAGCTGTTTTTT. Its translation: CASSDGYRGRTGELFF.

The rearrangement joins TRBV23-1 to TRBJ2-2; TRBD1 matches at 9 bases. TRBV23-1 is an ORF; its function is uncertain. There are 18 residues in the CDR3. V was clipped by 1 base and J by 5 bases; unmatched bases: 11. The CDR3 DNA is TGCGCCAGCAGTCAATTATTCCCGACAGGGGGTATTACCGGGGAGCTGTTTTTT. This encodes CASSQLFPTGGITGELFF.

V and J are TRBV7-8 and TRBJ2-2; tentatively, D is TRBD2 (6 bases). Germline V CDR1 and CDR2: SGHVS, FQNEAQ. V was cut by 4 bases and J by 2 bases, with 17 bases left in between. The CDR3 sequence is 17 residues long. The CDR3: CASSSPGAGHNTGELFF. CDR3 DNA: TGTGCCAGCAGCTCCCCCGGGGCGGGGCATAACACCGGGGAGCTGTTTTTT.

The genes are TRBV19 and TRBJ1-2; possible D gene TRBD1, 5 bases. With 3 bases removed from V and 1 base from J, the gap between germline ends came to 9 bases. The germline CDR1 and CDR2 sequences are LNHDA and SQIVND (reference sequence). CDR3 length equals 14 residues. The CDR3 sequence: CASSIGGDNYGYTF. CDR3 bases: TGTGCCAGTAGTATCGGAGGGGATAACTATGGCTACACCTTC.

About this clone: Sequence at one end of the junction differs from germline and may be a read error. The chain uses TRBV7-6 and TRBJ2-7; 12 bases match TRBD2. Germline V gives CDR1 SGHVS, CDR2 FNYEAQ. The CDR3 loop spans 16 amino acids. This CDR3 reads CASSVAGTSGFYEQYF. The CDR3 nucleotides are TGTGCCAGCAGCGTAGCCGGGACTAGCGGGTTCTACGAGCAGTACTTC.

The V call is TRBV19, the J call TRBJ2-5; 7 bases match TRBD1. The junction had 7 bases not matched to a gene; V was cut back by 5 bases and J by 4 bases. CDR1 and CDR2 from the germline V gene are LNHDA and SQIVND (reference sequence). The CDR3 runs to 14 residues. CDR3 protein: CASSQQGPSETQYF. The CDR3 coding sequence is TGTGCCAGTAGTCAACAGGGGCCGTCAGAGACCCAGTACTTC.